Sequencing of this T cell receptor beta chain was carried out in a study of cytomegalovirus exposure and HLA in healthy donors. The study, taken as a whole, reports: Overall, approximately 150 TCR beta chains were annotated as cytomegalovirus-associated. It was found in a later analysis that first-cohort TCR clusters tended to co-occur in the 120 validation repertoires. Cytomegalovirus status was reportedly diagnosed by the classifier with high sensitivity and specificity.

The germline gives CDR1 GTSNPN, CDR2 SVGIG (reference sequence). The J segment lost 7 bases and the V segment lost 2 bases, leaving 7 bases of the junction unmatched. This CDR3 comprises 14 residues. From the roughly 120-subject validation cohort, which was separate from the approximately 670-subject first cohort, the donors were drawn. This clone has ten or more counts. Its antigen remains unknown. The method was immunoSEQ multiplex PCR; TCRdb's version includes in-frame clones alone and lacks a portion of them. Of over 100,000 clones listed, roughly 90% are singletons. Source material: PBMCs. The sequence came from a young woman in good health and CMV-seropositive. The chain has TRBV30 and TRBJ1-4, with 7 bases aligning to TRBD1. The CDR3 protein is CAWSRGGAGEKLFF. DNA of the CDR3: TGTGCCTGGAGTCGAGGGGGCGCTGGTGAAAAACTGTTTTTT.